This T cell receptor (beta chain) stems from a study of CD8 T cells in Susac syndrome. Study overall: Treatment status at blood draw for the Susac syndrome patients was therapy-naive, corticosteroids, or intravenous immunoglobulin alone.

Random hexamers were used to reverse transcribe an amount of roughly 0.45 to 1 ug RNA. One entry per CDR3 protein, called by TCRdb with MiXCR from the immunoSEQ multiplex PCR reads. The sample yields tens of thousands of distinct CDR3 sequences, just over 90% seen once. TEMRA cells were enriched by FACS, while CD8+ and CD4+ T cells were obtained through a negative isolation that was performed magnetically. V gave up 0 bases and J gave up 4 bases, with 8 bases separating them. The length of the CDR3 is 14 residues. CDR1 and CDR2 (germline): SGHTS, YDEGEE. The sequencing sample was made of CD4+ T cells from PBMCs. V is TRBV5-8 and J is TRBJ2-1; a weak D match, TRBD2 (5 bases). The TCR sequence derives from a human donor with Susac syndrome. The CDR3 nucleotides read TGTGCCAGCAGCTTGGCCCAGCGGTACAATGAGCAGTTCTTC. Translation gives CASSLAQRYNEQFF.